One sample yielded the 21 T cell receptor delta chains listed below, sequenced in a study of gamma-delta chains in newborns, infants, children. TCRdb re-processed the reads using CATT. Of nearly 5,500 delta-chain clones detected, approximately 18% appear once; the ten largest clones hold roughly 5%. Material: blood. The receptors were gathered from a child who was a newborn, infant or young child, either healthy, febrile or measles-vaccinated (not recorded which).

With regard to this clone: One end of the junction varies from germline; a read error may be responsible. The chain joins TRDV2 to TRDJ2; a possible D gene is TRDD3 (6 bases). The J gene was missing in TCRdb and was found by matching the end of the DNA to germline. Germline lookup yields CDR1 GEAIGNYY and CDR2 EKD. CDR3 size: 17 residues. As DNA, the CDR3 is TGTGCCTGTGACACCAATGACGGGGGACAAGTGACAGCAAAACTCTTCTTT. This encodes CACDTNDGGQVTAKLFF.

The chain joins TRDV2 to TRDJ3, with 9 nucleotides matching TRDD3. The J gene is not listed in TCRdb, so it was assigned here from a DNA match to germline. The V segment lost 2 bases and the J segment 0 bases; nucleotides outside the gene matches: 10. The CDR3 is 20 residues long. Germline V gene sequence: CDR1 GEAIGNYY, CDR2 EKD. The CDR3 protein is CACDIRGDTGHSWDTRQMFF. CDR3 bases: TGTGCCTGTGACATACGGGGGGATACCGGACACTCCTGGGACACCCGACAGATGTTTTTC.

This clone was seen a few times. It may be a read error: a sequence one base away is much more abundant. V gene TRDV2 combines with J gene TRDJ1, with 9 bases that match TRDD3. Germline values: CDR1 GEAIGNYY, CDR2 EKD. The ends lost 0 bases at V and 0 bases at J; junction bases unmatched: 10. The CDR3 totals 18 residues. The CDR3 nucleotides read TGTGCCTGTGACACCGCACCTACTGGGGGAGAGTACACCGATAAACTCATCTTT. It translates to CACDTAPTGGEYTDKLIF.

This clone is labeled as medium-sized. The rearrangement links TRDV2 to TRDJ2; 10 nucleotides align to TRDD3. J was trimmed by 0 bases and V by 2 bases; bases with no gene match: 8. Germline V gives CDR1 GEAIGNYY, CDR2 EKD. The CDR3 totals 18 residues. The CDR3 DNA is TGTGCCTGTGACAAGGTGGGGGATACATCATCTTTGACAGCACAACTCTTCTTT. This encodes CACDKVGDTSSLTAQLFF.

A note on this clone: A read error likely explains why the TCRdb protein, taken from a much larger clone, differs from this DNA's translation at residue 5; the protein shown is translated from the DNA. The rearrangement uses TRDV2 and TRDJ2; 9 bases are a match to TRDD3. The V segment lost 3 bases and the J segment 0 bases; nucleotides outside the gene matches: 4. Germline CDR1 reads GEAIGNYY; CDR2 reads EKD. The CDR3 is 16 residues long. CDR3 loop: CACDAVGDTLTAQLFF. The CDR3 coding sequence is TGTGCCTGTGACGCCGTGGGGGATACTTTGACAGCACAACTCTTCTTT.

Of note for this clone: Other DNA sequences of this sample code for an identical CDR3. The chain has TRDV2 and TRDJ1; TRDD3 matches 9 bases. The junction had 8 bases not matched to a gene; V was cut back by 0 bases and J by 4 bases. Germline CDR1 and CDR2: GEAIGNYY and EKD. The length of the CDR3 is 16 residues. The CDR3 spells CACDTLLGEQGDKLIF. The CDR3 region has the DNA TGTGCCTGTGACACCTTACTGGGGGAACAGGGCGATAAACTCATCTTT.

In the case of this clone: A read error may account for a junction end that differs from germline. The V gene is TRDV2, the J gene TRDJ3; 9 bases agree with TRDD3. TCRdb does not report a J gene; here it was assigned by matching the DNA to germline references. CDR3 length: 25 residues. Germline V CDR1 and CDR2: GEAIGNYY, EKD. Here the CDR3 reads CACDTEWSAGRDWGTGSWDTRKMFF. The CDR3 coding sequence is TGTGCCTGTGACACCGAGTGGAGCGCGGGGAGAGACTGGGGGACCGGCTCCTGGGACACCCGAAAGATGTTTTTC.

This clone was detected a few times. The chain employs TRDV2 and TRDJ3; 13 bases align to TRDD3. CDR1 and CDR2 from the germline V gene are GEAIGNYY and EKD. V shed 0 bases, J shed 0 bases, and the junction held 7 bases outside the gene matches. This CDR3 region has 21 residues. The CDR3 nucleotides read TGTGCCTGTGACACCGTACTGGGGGATACGCAAAGCTCCTGGGACACCCGACAGATGTTTTTC. Amino acid sequence: CACDTVLGDTQSSWDTRQMFF.

This clone was seen a handful of times. The sample has other DNA sequences that encode this CDR3 too. V usage is TRDV2 and J usage is TRDJ3; no clear D gene. The CDR3 loop spans 18 amino acids. Germline assignment: CDR1 GEAIGNYY and CDR2 EKD. V lost 0 bases to trimming and J lost 0 bases, with 11 bases between them. The CDR3 coding sequence is TGTGCCTGTGACACCGTCGGGGTTAGCTCCTGGGACACCCGACAGATGTTTTTC. It yields the protein CACDTVGVSSWDTRQMFF.

In its sample, this clone is large. Other nucleotide sequences from this sample produce the same CDR3. This CDR3 is CACDFLTGGYPPQDKLIF. The CDR3 nucleotides are TGTGCCTGTGACTTCCTAACTGGGGGATATCCACCTCAGGATAAACTCATCTTT. The rearrangement uses TRDV2 and TRDJ1; 11 bases align to TRDD3. Germline CDR1 GEAIGNYY, CDR2 EKD. CDR3 size: 18 residues. J gave up 5 bases and V 3 bases, and 16 bases lay outside the gene matches.

Sample share makes this clone medium-sized (0.01 to 0.1%). In nucleotides, the CDR3 is TGTGCCTGTGACTCCCTTTTGGGGGATACGCTGACTTTGACAGCACAACTCTTCTTT. Translated: CACDSLLGDTLTLTAQLFF. This sequence joins TRDV2 and TRDJ2, with TRDD3 matching 11 bases. V lost 3 bases to trimming and J lost 0 bases; unmatched junction nucleotides: 11. The CDR3 consists of 19 residues. The V gene's germline CDR1 is GEAIGNYY and CDR2 EKD.

Judged by abundance, this clone is medium-sized. This rearrangement joins TRDV2 to TRDJ3; D may be TRDD3 (5 bases). Trimming shortened V by 0 bases and J by 0 bases, and 8 bases separated the two germline ends. In germline, CDR1 is GEAIGNYY, CDR2 EKD. This CDR3 is built from 17 residues. The CDR3 sequence is CACDTAGSSWDTRQMFF. CDR3 nucleotides: TGTGCCTGTGACACCGCTGGGAGCTCCTGGGACACCCGACAGATGTTTTTC.

For this clone: A much larger clone is a single base away; this may be a read error. The sample carries other DNA sequences with the same CDR3. The gene calls are TRDV2 and TRDJ2; D gene unclear. This CDR3 has 15 residues. Germline V gene data show CDR1 as GEAIGNYY and CDR2 as EKD. CDR3 coding DNA: TGTGCCTGTGACACCCTCGGAGGGCTGACGGCACAACTCTTCTTT. Its protein is CACDTLGGLTAQLFF.

As to this clone: A junction boundary mismatches the germline segment, possibly from a read error. The sample has other DNA sequences that encode this CDR3 too. The chain combines TRDV2 with TRDJ3; TRDD3 aligns across 8 bases. The CDR3 loop spans 19 amino acids. Germline V gene data show CDR1 as GEAIGNYY and CDR2 as EKD. The DNA of the CDR3 is TGTGCCTGTGACGCAACACTGGGGGGAAGCTCCTGGGACACCCGACAGATGTTTTTT. This sequence encodes CACDATLGGSSWDTRQMFF.

The J gene was recorded as TRDJ3; no V gene was called; the table's D call TRDD3 went unverified against the DNA. The length of the CDR3 is 22 residues. The CDR3 bases are TGTGCCTGTGACATTCTCTCCGGTACTGGGGTATACTCCCCCTGGTACACCCGACAGATGTTTTTC. Translation: CACDILSGTGVYSPWYTRQMFF.

About this clone itself: This may come from a read error, since a much larger clone is one base off. Distinct nucleotide sequences in the sample also encode this CDR3. The chain has TRDV1 and TRDJ1; the match to TRDD3 covers 12 bases. V dropped 1 base and J dropped 0; count of bases not matched to a gene: 18. In germline, CDR1 is TSWWSYY, CDR2 QGS. The CDR3 totals 22 residues. The CDR3 sequence: CALGERPSLLGDTAQYTDKLIF. The CDR3 nucleotides read TGTGCTCTTGGGGAACGCCCGTCGTTACTGGGGGATACAGCTCAGTACACCGATAAACTCATCTTT.

This chain connects TRDV1 to TRDJ1; TRDD3 agrees at 9 bases. No J gene is reported in TCRdb; it was inferred here by comparing the DNA with germline. The CDR3 length is 20 residues. With 0 bases clipped from V and 2 bases from J, the junction kept 16 bases outside the gene matches. The germline V gene has CDR1 TSWWSYY and CDR2 QGS. The CDR3 protein is CALGELENVWGMVRTDKLIF. CDR3 DNA sequence: TGTGCTCTTGGGGAACTAGAAAACGTCTGGGGGATGGTGAGGACCGATAAACTCATCTTT.

Of note for this clone: Other DNA sequences from this sample encode an identical CDR3 as well. The V call is TRDV2, the J call TRDJ3, with 9 bases that match TRDD3. Unmatched junction bases numbered 9, after V lost 7 bases and J lost 0 bases. The CDR3 is 18 amino acids. The germline gives CDR1 GEAIGNYY, CDR2 EKD. CDR3 in DNA: TGTGCCTGCGATGTACTGGGGGAAAGCTCCTGGGACACCCGACAGATGTTTTTC. This codes for CACDVLGESSWDTRQMFF.

V and J are TRDV2 and TRDJ3, with TRDD3 matching 7 bases. No J gene is reported in TCRdb; it was inferred here by comparing the DNA with germline. CDR1 and CDR2 (germline): GEAIGNYY, EKD. The V segment lost 1 base and the J segment 0 bases; nucleotides outside the gene matches: 8. The CDR3 totals 19 residues. CDR3 DNA: TGTGCCTGTGACACGCCGGATACGCCGGCCTCCTGGGACACCCGACAGATGTTTTTC. It translates to CACDTPDTPASWDTRQMFF.

About this clone: Additional DNA sequences in this sample encode the identical CDR3. The CDR3 coding sequence is TGTGCCTGTGACACCTTATTAACGGGGGGATACGGCGGGGTTGTGTACACCGATAAACTCATCTTT. It encodes CACDTLLTGGYGGVVYTDKLIF. This chain uses TRDV2 with TRDJ1, with 10 bases identical to TRDD3. TCRdb gives no J gene; it was assigned here by matching the DNA to germline. CDR3 size: 22 residues. The germline V gene has CDR1 GEAIGNYY and CDR2 EKD. V shed 0 bases, J shed 0 bases, and the junction held 21 bases outside the gene matches.

This clone counts as medium-sized. The genes are TRDV1 and TRDJ1; D gene uncertain. Germline CDR1 reads TSWWSYY; CDR2 reads QGS. The CDR3 spans 18 residues. Trimming cost V 3 bases and J 2 bases, with 22 bases left between them. CDR3 coding DNA: TGTGCTCTTGGGGAGATAGGGTTCCGAACCCGGTGGACCGATAAACTCATCTTT. It translates to CALGEIGFRTRWTDKLIF.